This TCR beta chain appears in the sequencing data of a study of Graves' ophthalmopathy and Graves' hyperthyroidism. The table lists this clonotype with many counts. Trimming took off 0 bases at V and 0 bases at J, with 8 bases between the two ends. The CDR3 is 16 residues long. The germline CDR1 and CDR2 sequences are LGHNA and YNFKEQ. As the template, RNA transcripts were used to amplify TCR beta CDR3 regions. Amplification began with first-round RT-PCR using HTBI primers, then second-round multiplex PCR was performed. TCRdb reprocessed the multiplex PCR reads with MiXCR, giving one entry per CDR3 protein. The repertoire holds about 340,000 distinct CDR3 sequences, around a sixth seen once, with around 12% in the top ten.

The sequencing input was peripheral blood. The V and J genes are TRBV4-2 and TRBJ2-2, with D perhaps given as TRBD1 or TRBD2 (6 bases each). This TCR derives from an adult man with Graves' ophthalmopathy. The CDR3 sequence is CASSQEEGANTGELFF. CDR3 bases: TGTGCCAGCAGCCAAGAGGAGGGGGCGAACACCGGGGAGCTGTTTTTT.